The rows below give T cell receptor beta chains drawn from one sample of a study of T cells in localized non-small cell lung cancer. TCRdb's copy holds only in-frame clones and misses some; the assay was immunoSEQ multiplex PCR. The top ten clones hold roughly 20% of a sample with 20,000 to 25,000 clones, approximately 88% of them seen once. Here the sequenced sample was peripheral blood, taken before any cancer treatment. These receptors all come from a man between 40 and 70 years old with stage I squamous cell lung carcinoma. The CDR3 runs from the conserved cysteine through the conserved F or W. The D gene is left open where the match is weak. Clone size is shown for a subset of rows, as once, few, many or a class of expanded clone.

cdr3_aa: CASSLPAGEFIDTQYF
cdr3_nt: TGTGCCAGCAGCTTACCAGCGGGGGAATTTATAGATACGCAGTATTTT
cdr3_length: 16
clone_size: .
j_call: TRBJ2-3
v_call: TRBV7-2
d_call: TRBD2

cdr3_aa: CASSLSLTPGEEETQYF
cdr3_nt: TGTGCCAGCAGTTTATCCCTGACGCCAGGGGAGGAGGAGACCCAGTACTTC
cdr3_length: 17
clone_size: .
j_call: TRBJ2-5
v_call: TRBV28
d_call: .

cdr3_aa: CASSQVGPQGFNYGYTF
cdr3_nt: TGCGCCAGCAGCCAAGTTGGGCCCCAGGGATTTAACTATGGCTACACCTTC
cdr3_length: 17
clone_size: .
j_call: TRBJ1-2
v_call: TRBV4-1
d_call: .

cdr3_aa: CASSPWGGSGANVLTF
cdr3_nt: TGTGCCAGCAGCCCTTGGGGGGGCTCTGGGGCCAACGTCCTGACTTTC
cdr3_length: 16
clone_size: .
j_call: TRBJ2-6
v_call: TRBV9
d_call: TRBD2

cdr3_aa: CASSSPGANTGELFF
cdr3_nt: TGTGCCAGCAGTTCCCCCGGGGCGAACACCGGGGAGCTGTTTTTT
cdr3_length: 15
clone_size: few
j_call: TRBJ2-2
v_call: TRBV28
d_call: .

cdr3_aa: CASSLMREGYTF
cdr3_nt: TGTGCCAGCAGCTTAATGAGAGAAGGCTACACCTTC
cdr3_length: 12
clone_size: .
j_call: TRBJ1-2
v_call: TRBV7-9
d_call: .

cdr3_aa: CASSWTGTGGAYNEQFF
cdr3_nt: TGTGCCAGCAGTTGGACCGGGACAGGGGGCGCGTACAATGAGCAGTTCTTC
cdr3_length: 17
clone_size: .
j_call: TRBJ2-1
v_call: TRBV27
d_call: TRBD1

cdr3_aa: CASSQRPGLAGTANTGELFF
cdr3_nt: TGCGCCAGCAGTCAACGCCCAGGACTAGCGGGGACCGCGAACACCGGGGAGCTGTTTTTT
cdr3_length: 20
clone_size: .
j_call: TRBJ2-2
v_call: TRBV23-1
d_call: TRBD2

cdr3_aa: CAWGYGNEQFF
cdr3_nt: TGTGCCTGGGGGTACGGCAATGAGCAGTTCTTC
cdr3_length: 11
clone_size: few
j_call: TRBJ2-1
v_call: TRBV30
d_call: .

cdr3_aa: CASSENGADNSPLHF
cdr3_nt: TGTGCCAGCTCCGAGAACGGGGCAGATAATTCACCCCTCCACTTT
cdr3_length: 15
clone_size: few
j_call: TRBJ1-6
v_call: TRBV18
d_call: .